This section outlines one T cell receptor beta chain sequence together with its context. Its antigen is as yet unknown. A read error may account for a junction end that differs from germline. Every patient had relapsed following autologous stem cell transplantation, and cohorts differed in brentuximab vedotin exposure. The table came from immunoSEQ multiplex PCR; TCRdb's copy has only in-frame clones and leaves some out. The data contain 98,000 or so clones, 89% of them singletons. These data come from a study of PD-1 blockade in classical Hodgkin lymphoma. Study conclusions and caveats: Baseline diversity was lower in partial responders and progressors than complete responders. Newly diagnosed patients were said to have less baseline TCR diversity than healthy donors did.

From germline, CDR1 is SNHLY and CDR2 FYNNEI. The CDR3 consists of 10 residues. The receptor's source is a human donor with classical Hodgkin lymphoma. V gene TRBV2 combines with J gene TRBJ2-5; D remains ambiguous. The sample here was peripheral blood mononuclear cells (PBMCs), taken before the second cycle of nivolumab. The CDR3 is CASSEEVTNF. In nucleotides, the CDR3 is TGTGCCAGCAGTGAAGAGGTGACAAACTTC.